This TCR beta chain was sequenced in a study of blood T cell repertoires in COVID-19. Profiled with immunoSEQ multiplex PCR; TCRdb holds only in-frame clones, not every one. This table holds 110,000 or so clones, 60% to 85% found once. This CDR3 has 13 residues. J lost 7 bases, V lost 5 bases, and 4 bases had no gene match. Per the germline V gene, CDR1 is MNHEY and CDR2 is SMNVEV (reference sequence). The sequencing input was peripheral blood. The chain couples TRBV27 to TRBJ1-2, with 10 bases that match TRBD1. The receptor was isolated from a man in his sixties or seventies with acute or convalescent COVID-19. CDR3 region: CASSPTGGFGYTF. The CDR3 bases are TGTGCCAGCAGTCCGACAGGGGGCTTTGGCTACACCTTC.